The present T cell receptor (beta chain) was sequenced within a study of cytomegalovirus exposure and HLA in healthy donors. The length of the CDR3 is 15 residues. V lost 7 bases and J 4 bases, leaving 16 bases between the germline ends. The germline CDR1 and CDR2 sequences are MDHEN and SYDVKM. Primers included in the PCR were 60 Vbeta and 13 Jbeta primers. The data were produced by immunoSEQ multiplex PCR, yet TCRdb's version contains in-frame clones alone and is incomplete. The table lists fewer than 200,000 clones, 82% of them singletons. This clone was seen once. The rearrangement links TRBV28 to TRBJ2-2; TRBD2 is a possible D gene (6 bases). This TCR was recovered from a girl aged 2-10 years in good health and CMV-seropositive. The material sequenced was PBMCs. The CDR3, as DNA: TGTGCCAGCACCCTCGGGCTAGCGTTCACCGGGGAGCTGTTTTTT. Translated, it gives CASTLGLAFTGELFF.